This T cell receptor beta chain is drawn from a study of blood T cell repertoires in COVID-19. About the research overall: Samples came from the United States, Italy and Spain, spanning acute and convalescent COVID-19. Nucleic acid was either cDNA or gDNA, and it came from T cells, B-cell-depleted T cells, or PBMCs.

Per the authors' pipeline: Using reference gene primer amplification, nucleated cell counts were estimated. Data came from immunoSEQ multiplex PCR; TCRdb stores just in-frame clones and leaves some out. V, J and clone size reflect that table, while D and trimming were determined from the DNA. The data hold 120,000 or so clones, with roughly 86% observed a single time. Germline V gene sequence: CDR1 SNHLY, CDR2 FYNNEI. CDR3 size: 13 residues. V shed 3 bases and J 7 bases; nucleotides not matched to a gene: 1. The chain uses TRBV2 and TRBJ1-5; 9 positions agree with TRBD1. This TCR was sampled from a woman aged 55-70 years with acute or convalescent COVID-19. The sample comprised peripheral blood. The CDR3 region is CASSETGGQPQHF. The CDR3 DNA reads TGTGCCAGCAGTGAGACAGGGGGACAGCCCCAGCATTTT.